The 7 T cell receptor beta chains given below trace back to one sample, sequenced in a study of blood T cell repertoires in COVID-19. Only in-frame clones appear in the TCRdb table, and some are missing; sequencing was by immunoSEQ multiplex PCR. The sample holds 90,000 to 150,000 clones, approximately 80% seen once. Specimen: peripheral blood. These receptors came from a woman aged 80 or over with acute or convalescent COVID-19.

The rearrangement uses TRBV24-1 and TRBJ2-3, with 7 positions matching TRBD2. The trim removed 0 bases at V and 0 bases at J, leaving 2 bases unmatched. The length of the CDR3 is 16 residues. CDR1 KGHDR and CDR2 SFDVKD come from the germline V gene. CDR3 amino acids: CATSDLGSGSTDTQYF. The DNA of the CDR3 is TGTGCCACCAGTGATTTGGGTAGCGGGAGCACAGATACGCAGTATTTT.

The chain recombines TRBV7-2 with TRBJ1-2; D remains ambiguous. The CDR3 has 14 residues. Between the trimmed V and J ends, which lost 1 base and 4 bases, there was a span of 10 bases. The germline V gene has CDR1 SGHTA and CDR2 FQGNSA. CDR3 in amino acids: CASSLVGQPYGYTF. In nucleotides, the CDR3 is TGTGCCAGCAGCTTAGTTGGGCAGCCCTATGGCTACACCTTC.

The chain combines TRBV10-3 with TRBJ2-3; tentatively, D is TRBD2 (7 bases). V was trimmed by 0 bases and J by 3 bases, leaving 16 bases between them. Germline V gene lookup returns CDR1 ENHRY and CDR2 SYGVKD. This CDR3 spans 17 amino acids. CDR3 sequence (DNA): TGTGCCATCAGTGAGTCGATTTTGGGGGGGCGGACAGATACGCAGTATTTT. It specifies CAISESILGGRTDTQYF.

The genes are TRBV3-1 (or the pseudogene TRBV3-2) and TRBJ2-3; weak D call: TRBD2 (5 bases). The CDR3 is made up of 14 amino acids. In germline, CDR1 is LGHDT, CDR2 YNNKEL (reference sequence). Trimming cost V 4 bases and J 4 bases, with 12 bases left between them. CDR3 amino acids: CASSLQRPPDTQYF. CDR3 bases: TGTGCCAGCAGCCTTCAGCGGCCTCCAGATACGCAGTATTTT.

This clone was found once. The J gene is TRBJ1-1, the V gene TRBV7-2; 8 bases agree with TRBD1. The V segment lost 5 bases and the J segment 0 bases; nucleotides outside the gene matches: 5. The CDR3 consists of 15 residues. CDR1 is SGHTA and CDR2 is FQGNSA in the germline V gene. The CDR3 spells CASSPGTGMNTEAFF. Here the CDR3 DNA reads TGTGCCAGCAGCCCCGGGACAGGAATGAACACTGAAGCTTTCTTT.

The chain joins TRBV2 to TRBJ1-1, with 9 bases fitting TRBD1. CDR3 length: 14 residues. V gave up 1 base and J gave up 5 bases; unmatched junction bases: 2. In germline, CDR1 is SNHLY, CDR2 FYNNEI. The CDR3: CASSEVTGGTEAFF. The CDR3 DNA reads TGTGCCAGCAGTGAAGTGACAGGGGGTACTGAAGCTTTCTTT.

This clone appeared a single time. The chain recombines TRBV6-2 or TRBV6-3 with TRBJ2-7; D might be TRBD2 (6 bases). The CDR3 runs 16 residues. The V and J ends lost 2 bases and 2 bases respectively, with 16 bases between them. CDR1 MNHEY and CDR2 SVGEGT come from the germline V gene. CDR3 in amino acids: CASSYGPGLQTYEQYF. CDR3 in DNA: TGTGCCAGCAGTTACGGCCCGGGACTTCAGACCTACGAGCAGTACTTC.